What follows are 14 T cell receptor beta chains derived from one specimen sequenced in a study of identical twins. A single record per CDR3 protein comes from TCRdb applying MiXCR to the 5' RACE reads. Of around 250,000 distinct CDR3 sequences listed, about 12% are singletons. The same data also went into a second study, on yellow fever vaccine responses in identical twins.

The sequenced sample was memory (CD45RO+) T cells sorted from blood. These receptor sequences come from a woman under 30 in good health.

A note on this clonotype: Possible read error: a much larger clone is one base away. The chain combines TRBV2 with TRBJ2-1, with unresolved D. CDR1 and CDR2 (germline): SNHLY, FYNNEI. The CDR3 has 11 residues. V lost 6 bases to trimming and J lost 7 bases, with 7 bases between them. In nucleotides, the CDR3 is TGTGCCAGCAGAGAGAGGAATGAGCAGTTCTTC. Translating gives CASRERNEQFF.

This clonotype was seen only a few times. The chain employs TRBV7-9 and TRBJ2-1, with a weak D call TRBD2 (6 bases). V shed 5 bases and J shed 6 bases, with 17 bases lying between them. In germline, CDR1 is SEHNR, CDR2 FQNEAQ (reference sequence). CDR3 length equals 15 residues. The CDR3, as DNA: TGTGCCAGCAGCCTCCTCCGGGACTCCCTCAATGAGCAGTTCTTC. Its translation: CASSLLRDSLNEQFF.

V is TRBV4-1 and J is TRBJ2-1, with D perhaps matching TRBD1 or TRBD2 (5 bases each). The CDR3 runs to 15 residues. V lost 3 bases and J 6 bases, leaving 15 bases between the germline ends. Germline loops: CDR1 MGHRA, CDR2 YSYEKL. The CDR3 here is CASSHSDPGLNEQFF. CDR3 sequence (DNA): TGCGCCAGCAGCCACTCCGATCCGGGGCTCAATGAGCAGTTCTTC.

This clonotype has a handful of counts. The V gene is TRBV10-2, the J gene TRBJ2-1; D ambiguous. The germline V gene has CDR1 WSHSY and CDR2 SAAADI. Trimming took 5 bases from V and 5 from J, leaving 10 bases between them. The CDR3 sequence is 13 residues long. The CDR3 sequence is CASSSRLNNEQFF. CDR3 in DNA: TGCGCCAGCAGTTCTAGACTTAACAATGAGCAGTTCTTC.

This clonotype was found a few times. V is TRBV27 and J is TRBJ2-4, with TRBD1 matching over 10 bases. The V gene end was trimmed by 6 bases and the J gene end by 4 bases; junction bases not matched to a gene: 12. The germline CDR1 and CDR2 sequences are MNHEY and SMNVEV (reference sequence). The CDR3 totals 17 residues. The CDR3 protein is CASSPGWGQGRKNIQYF. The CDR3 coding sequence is TGTGCCAGCAGCCCGGGCTGGGGACAGGGGAGAAAAAACATTCAGTACTTC.

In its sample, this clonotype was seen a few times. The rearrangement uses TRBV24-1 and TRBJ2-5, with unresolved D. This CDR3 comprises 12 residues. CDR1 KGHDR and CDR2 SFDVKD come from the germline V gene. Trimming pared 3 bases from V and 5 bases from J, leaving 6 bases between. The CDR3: CATSDRLETQYF. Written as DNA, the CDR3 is TGTGCCACCAGTGATAGACTGGAGACCCAGTACTTC.

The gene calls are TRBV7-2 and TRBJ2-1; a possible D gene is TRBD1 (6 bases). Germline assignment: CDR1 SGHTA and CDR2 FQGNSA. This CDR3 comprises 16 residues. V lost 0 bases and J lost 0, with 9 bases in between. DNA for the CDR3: TGTGCCAGCAGCTTAGCGGGGGCGAGCTCCTACAATGAGCAGTTCTTC. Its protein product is CASSLAGASSYNEQFF.

The CDR3 loop is CAGYQVDYYLNKPVYNEQFF. DNA of the CDR3: TGTGCCGGCTACCAAGTGGACTATTACTTAAATAAGCCTGTCTACAATGAGCAGTTCTTC. This sequence joins TRBV21-1 and TRBJ2-1; no check of the table's D call, TRBD2, against the DNA was made. TRBV21-1 is a pseudogene segment. The CDR3 contains 20 residues.

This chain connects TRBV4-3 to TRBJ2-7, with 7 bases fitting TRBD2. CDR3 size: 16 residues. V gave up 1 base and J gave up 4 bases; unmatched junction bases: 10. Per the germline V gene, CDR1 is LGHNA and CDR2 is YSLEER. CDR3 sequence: CASSQAGVAGVYEQYF. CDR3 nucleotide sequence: TGCGCCAGCAGCCAAGCGGGAGTAGCGGGTGTATACGAGCAGTACTTC.

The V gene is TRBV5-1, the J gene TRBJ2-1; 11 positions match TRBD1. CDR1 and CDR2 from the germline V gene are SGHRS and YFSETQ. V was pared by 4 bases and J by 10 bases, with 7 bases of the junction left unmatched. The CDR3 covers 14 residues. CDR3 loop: CASSQGQGAGEQFF. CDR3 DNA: TGCGCCAGCAGCCAAGGACAGGGGGCAGGGGAGCAGTTCTTC.

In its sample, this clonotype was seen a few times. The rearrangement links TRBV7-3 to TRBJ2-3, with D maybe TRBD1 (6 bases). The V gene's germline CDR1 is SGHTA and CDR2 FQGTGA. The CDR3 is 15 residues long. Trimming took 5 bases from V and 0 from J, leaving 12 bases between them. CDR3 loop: CASSPGHPSTDTQYF. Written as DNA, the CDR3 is TGTGCCAGCAGCCCGGGACACCCAAGCACAGATACGCAGTATTTT.

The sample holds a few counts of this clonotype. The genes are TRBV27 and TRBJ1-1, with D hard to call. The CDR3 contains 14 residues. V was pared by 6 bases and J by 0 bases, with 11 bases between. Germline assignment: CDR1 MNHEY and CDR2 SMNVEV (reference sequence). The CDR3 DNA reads TGTGCCAGCAGCCCAAGCAGGATGAACACTGAAGCTTTCTTT. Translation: CASSPSRMNTEAFF.

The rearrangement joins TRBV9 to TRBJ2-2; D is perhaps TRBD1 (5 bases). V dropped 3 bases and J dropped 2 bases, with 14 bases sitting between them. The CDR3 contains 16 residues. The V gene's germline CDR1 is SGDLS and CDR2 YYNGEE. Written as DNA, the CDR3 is TGTGCCAGCAGCGCCCGACCAGGGCTCAACACCGGGGAGCTGTTTTTT. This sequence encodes CASSARPGLNTGELFF.

The CDR3 spells CASSEISSYNEQFF. The CDR3 DNA reads TGTGCCAGCAGTGAGATCTCCTCCTACAATGAGCAGTTCTTC. The rearrangement links TRBV12-3 or TRBV12-4 to TRBJ2-1; unclear D gene. This CDR3 has 14 residues. With 5 bases removed from V and 0 bases from J, the gap between germline ends came to 8 bases.